Shown below are 10 T cell receptor beta chains from a single sample sequenced in a study of chemoradiotherapy in HPV16-positive cancers. Assay: immunoSEQ multiplex PCR; the TCRdb copy retains only in-frame clones and omits some. The data show about 11,000 clones, around 82% seen once. Sample acquisition took place from a patient who underwent chemoradiotherapy. The origin of the receptors is a human donor with HPV-associated anogenital cancer.

The chain couples TRBV30 to TRBJ1-2; D unresolved. Trimming took off 3 bases at V and 7 bases at J, with 18 bases between the two ends. The germline CDR1 and CDR2 sequences are GTSNPN and SVGIG (reference sequence). The CDR3 totals 14 residues. The CDR3 loop reads CAWRVGGGAGGYTF. The CDR3 region has the DNA TGTGCCTGGAGGGTGGGTGGCGGCGCCGGTGGCTACACCTTC.

V and J are TRBV10-1 and TRBJ2-3; perhaps D is TRBD1 or TRBD2 (5 bases each). V gave up 0 bases and J gave up 8 bases, with 18 bases separating them. The V gene's germline CDR1 is WNHNN and CDR2 SYGVQD (reference sequence). The CDR3 loop spans 16 amino acids. Here the CDR3 reads CASSESVRGQTGTQYF. CDR3 coding DNA: TGCGCCAGCAGTGAGTCGGTTCGGGGCCAAACGGGTACGCAGTATTTT.

V gene TRBV9 combines with J gene TRBJ1-2, with D maybe TRBD1 (5 bases). Trimming pared 2 bases from V and 8 bases from J, leaving 10 bases between. From germline, CDR1 is SGDLS and CDR2 YYNGEE. This CDR3 is 12 amino acids long. The CDR3 here is CASSVPRGGYTF. For the CDR3, the DNA is TGTGCCAGCAGCGTCCCACGGGGGGGCTACACCTTC.

The J gene is TRBJ1-6, the V gene TRBV10-2, with no clear D. Germline CDR1 reads WSHSY; CDR2 reads SAAADI. The CDR3 spans 14 residues. V lost 4 bases and J 5 bases, leaving 9 bases between the germline ends. CDR3 region: CASSGSYDNSPLHF. The CDR3 region has the DNA TGCGCCAGCAGTGGCTCATACGATAATTCACCCCTCCACTTT.

This clone was detected only once. The rearrangement links TRBV6-5 to TRBJ2-6; D ambiguous. With 6 bases removed from V and 0 bases from J, the gap between germline ends came to 9 bases. The CDR3 covers 15 residues. Germline CDR1 MNHEY, CDR2 SVGAGI. CDR3 in amino acids: CASSPGRSGANVLTF. The CDR3 nucleotides read TGTGCCAGCAGCCCCGGACGCTCTGGGGCCAACGTCCTGACTTTC.

The rearrangement joins TRBV6-5 to TRBJ1-5; D is uncertain. The CDR3 covers 13 residues. In germline, CDR1 is MNHEY, CDR2 SVGAGI. V lost 0 bases and J 7 bases, leaving 7 bases between the germline ends. The CDR3 nucleotides are TGTGCCAGCAGTTACTCCAACTCCCAGCCCCAGCATTTT. Protein: CASSYSNSQPQHF.

This clone was observed a few times. This sequence joins TRBV7-3 and TRBJ1-6; D is uncertain. The CDR3 spans 13 residues. The germline CDR1 and CDR2 sequences are SGHTA and FQGTGA. The V end was cut by 3 bases, the J end by 7 bases, with 7 bases between. The CDR3 here is CASSFDGNSPLHF. DNA for the CDR3: TGTGCCAGCAGCTTTGACGGAAATTCACCCCTCCACTTT. The full variable domain, completed using reference TRBV7-3 and TRBJ1-6, is GAGVSQTPSNKVTEKGKYVELRCDPISGHTALYWYRQSLGQGPEFLIYFQGTGAADDSGLPNDRFFAVRPEGSVSTLKIQRTERGDSAVYLCASSFDGNSPLHFGNGTRLTVT.

A note on this clone: An end of the junction does not agree with germline; a read error may underlie this. CDR3 residues: CASFNGKLFF. The DNA of the CDR3 is TGTGCCAGCTTTAATGGAAAACTGTTTTTT. The chain has TRBV6-1 and TRBJ1-4; no definite D call. Germline V gene data show CDR1 as MNHNS and CDR2 as SASEGT. The CDR3 has 10 amino acids.

The rearrangement joins TRBV2 to TRBJ2-2; TRBD2 matches 10 bases. Germline CDR1 is SNHLY and CDR2 is FYNNEI. After removal of 6 bases from V and 7 bases from J, the junction contained 8 bases not matched to a gene. The length of the CDR3 is 15 residues. CDR3 DNA: TGTGCCAGCAGGATGAGCGGGGGGGTTGTCGGGGAGCTGTTTTTT. This sequence encodes CASRMSGGVVGELFF.

The V gene is TRBV10-1, the J gene TRBJ1-5, with D possibly being TRBD1 (5 bases). Germline V gene data show CDR1 as WNHNN and CDR2 as SYGVQD (reference sequence). V gave up 8 bases and J gave up 6 bases, with 11 bases separating them. The CDR3 runs 12 residues. The CDR3 region has the DNA TGCGCCAGCCCAAACAGGAGTCAGCCCCAGCATTTT. This codes for CASPNRSQPQHF.